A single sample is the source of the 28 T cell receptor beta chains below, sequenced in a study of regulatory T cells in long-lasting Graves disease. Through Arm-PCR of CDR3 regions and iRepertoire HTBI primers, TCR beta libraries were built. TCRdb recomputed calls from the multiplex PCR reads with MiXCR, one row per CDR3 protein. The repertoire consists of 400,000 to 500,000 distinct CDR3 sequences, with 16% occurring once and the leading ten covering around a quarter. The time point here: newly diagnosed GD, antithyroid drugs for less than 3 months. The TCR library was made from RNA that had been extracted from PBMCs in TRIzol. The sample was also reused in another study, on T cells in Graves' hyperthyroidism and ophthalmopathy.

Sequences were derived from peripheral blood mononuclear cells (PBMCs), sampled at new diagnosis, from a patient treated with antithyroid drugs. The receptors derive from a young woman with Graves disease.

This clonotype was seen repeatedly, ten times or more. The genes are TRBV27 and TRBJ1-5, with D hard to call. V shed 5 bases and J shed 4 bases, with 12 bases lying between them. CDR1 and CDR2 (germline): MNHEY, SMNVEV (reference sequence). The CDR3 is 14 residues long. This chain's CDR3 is CASSPLTTNQPQHF. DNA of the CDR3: TGTGCCAGCAGTCCTCTAACAACTAATCAGCCCCAGCATTTT.

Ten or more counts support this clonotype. The CDR3 reads CASRHRTHEQFF. CDR3 nucleotides: TGTGCCAGCAGACATAGGACACATGAGCAGTTCTTC. The chain employs TRBV7-8 and TRBJ2-3, with D perhaps matching TRBD1 (5 bases). The better agreement between TRBJ2-1 and the DNA end casts doubt on the J call. The CDR3 length is 12 residues. Germline V CDR1 and CDR2: SGHVS, FQNEAQ.

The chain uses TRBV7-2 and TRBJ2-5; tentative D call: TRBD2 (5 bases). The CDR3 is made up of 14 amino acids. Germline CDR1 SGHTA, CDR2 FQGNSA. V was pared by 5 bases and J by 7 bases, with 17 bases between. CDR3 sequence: CASSPRESLGTQYF. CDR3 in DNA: TGTGCCAGCAGCCCCCGGGAAAGCCTGGGGACCCAGTACTTC. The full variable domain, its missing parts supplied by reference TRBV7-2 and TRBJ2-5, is GAGVSQSPSNKVTEKGKDVELRCDPISGHTALYWYRQSLGQGLEFLIYFQGNSAPDKSGLPSDRFSAERTGGSVSTLTIQRTQQEDSAVYLCASSPRESLGTQYFGPGTRLLVL.

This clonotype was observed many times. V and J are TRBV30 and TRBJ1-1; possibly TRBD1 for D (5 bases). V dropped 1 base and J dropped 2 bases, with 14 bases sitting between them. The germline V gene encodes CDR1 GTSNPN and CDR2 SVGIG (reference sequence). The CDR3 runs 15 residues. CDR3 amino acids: CAWSAKRDRNTEAFF. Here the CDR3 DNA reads TGTGCCTGGAGTGCTAAACGAGACAGAAACACTGAAGCTTTCTTT.

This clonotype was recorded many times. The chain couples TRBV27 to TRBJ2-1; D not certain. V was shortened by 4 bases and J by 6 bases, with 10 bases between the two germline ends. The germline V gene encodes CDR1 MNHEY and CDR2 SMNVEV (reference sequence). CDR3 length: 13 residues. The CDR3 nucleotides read TGTGCCAGCAGTTACCTAGGTGTCAATGAGCAGTTCTTC. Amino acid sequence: CASSYLGVNEQFF.

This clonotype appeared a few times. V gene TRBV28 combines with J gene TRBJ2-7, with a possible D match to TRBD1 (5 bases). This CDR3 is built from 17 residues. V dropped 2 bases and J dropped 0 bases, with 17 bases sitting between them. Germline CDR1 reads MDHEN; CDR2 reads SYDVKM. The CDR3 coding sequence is TGTGCCAGCAGTTTAGCAGGGATCAGGGTAAGCTCCTACGAGCAGTACTTC. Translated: CASSLAGIRVSSYEQYF.

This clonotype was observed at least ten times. DNA of the CDR3: TGTGCCAGCAAAAGAATGTTGGATGGCTACACCTTC. Translated: CASKRMLDGYTF. The genes are TRBV12-3 or TRBV12-4 and TRBJ1-2; D is ambiguous. The CDR3 contains 12 residues. Trimming took 7 bases from V and 6 from J, leaving 12 bases between them.

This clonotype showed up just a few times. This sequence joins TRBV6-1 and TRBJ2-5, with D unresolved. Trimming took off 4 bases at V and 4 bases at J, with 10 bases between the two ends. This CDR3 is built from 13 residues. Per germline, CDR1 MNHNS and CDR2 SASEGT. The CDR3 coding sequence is TGTGCCAGCAGTGCCCCATCAGTAGAGACCCAGTACTTC. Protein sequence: CASSAPSVETQYF.

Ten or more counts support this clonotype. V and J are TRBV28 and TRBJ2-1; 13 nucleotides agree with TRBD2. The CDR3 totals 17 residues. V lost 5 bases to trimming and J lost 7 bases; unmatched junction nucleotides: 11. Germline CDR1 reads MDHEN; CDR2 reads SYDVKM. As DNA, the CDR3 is TGTGCCAGCAGTGACACGTCGGGACTAGCGGGAAGGAATGAGCAGTTCTTC. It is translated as CASSDTSGLAGRNEQFF.

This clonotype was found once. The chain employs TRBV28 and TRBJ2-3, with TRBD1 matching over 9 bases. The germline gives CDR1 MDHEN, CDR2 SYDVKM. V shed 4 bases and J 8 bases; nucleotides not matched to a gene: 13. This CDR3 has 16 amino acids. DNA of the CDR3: TGTGCCAGCAGTTCCGAGGGACAGGGTCCTCCAAGTACGCAGTATTTT. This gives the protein CASSSEGQGPPSTQYF.

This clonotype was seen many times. CDR3 sequence: CAGGISTGELFF. CDR3 nucleotide sequence: TGTGCCGGTGGAATCAGCACCGGGGAGCTGTTTTTT. V usage is TRBV28 and J usage is TRBJ2-2; D is unclear. The CDR3 contains 12 residues. Germline CDR1 reads MDHEN; CDR2 reads SYDVKM. Trimming shortened V by 11 bases and J by 4 bases, and 11 bases separated the two germline ends.

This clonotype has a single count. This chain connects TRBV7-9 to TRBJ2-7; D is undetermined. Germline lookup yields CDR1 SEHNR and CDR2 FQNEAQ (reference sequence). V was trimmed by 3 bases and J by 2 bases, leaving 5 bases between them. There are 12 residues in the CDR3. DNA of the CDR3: TGTGCCAGCAGCTTTGGACCCTACGAGCAGTACTTC. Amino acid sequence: CASSFGPYEQYF.

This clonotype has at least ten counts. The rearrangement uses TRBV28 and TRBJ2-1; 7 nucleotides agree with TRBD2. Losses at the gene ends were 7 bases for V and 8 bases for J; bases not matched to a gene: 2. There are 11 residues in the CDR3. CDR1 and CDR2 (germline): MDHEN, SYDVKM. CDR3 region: CASMAGDEQFF. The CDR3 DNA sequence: TGTGCCAGCATGGCGGGAGATGAGCAGTTCTTC. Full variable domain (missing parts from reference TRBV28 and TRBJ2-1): DVKVTQSSRYLVKRTGEKVFLECVQDMDHENMFWYRQDPGLGLRLIYFSYDVKMKEKGDIPEGYSVSREKKERFSLILESASTNQTSMYLCASMAGDEQFFGPGTRLTVL.

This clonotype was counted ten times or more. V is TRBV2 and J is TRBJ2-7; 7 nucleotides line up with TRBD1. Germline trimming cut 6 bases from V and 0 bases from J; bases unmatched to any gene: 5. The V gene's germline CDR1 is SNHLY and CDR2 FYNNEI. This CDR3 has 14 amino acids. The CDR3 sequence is CASRTGPFSYEQYF. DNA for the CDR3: TGTGCCAGCAGGACAGGGCCCTTCTCCTACGAGCAGTACTTC.

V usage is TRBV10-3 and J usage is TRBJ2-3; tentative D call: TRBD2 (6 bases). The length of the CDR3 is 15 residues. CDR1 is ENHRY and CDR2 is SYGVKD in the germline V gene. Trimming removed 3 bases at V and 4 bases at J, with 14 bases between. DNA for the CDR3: TGTGCCATCAGTGAAGGAGCGGGTAGCGCAGATACGCAGTATTTT. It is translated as CAISEGAGSADTQYF.

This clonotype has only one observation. The CDR3 sequence is CASSLDGAANTGELFF. CDR3 bases: TGCGCCAGCAGCTTGGATGGGGCGGCGAACACCGGGGAGCTGTTTTTT. The chain is built from TRBV5-1 and TRBJ2-2; D might be TRBD1 (5 bases). Germline V gene lookup returns CDR1 SGHRS and CDR2 YFSETQ. Between the trimmed V and J ends, which lost 0 bases and 0 bases, there was a span of 9 bases. This CDR3 spans 16 amino acids.

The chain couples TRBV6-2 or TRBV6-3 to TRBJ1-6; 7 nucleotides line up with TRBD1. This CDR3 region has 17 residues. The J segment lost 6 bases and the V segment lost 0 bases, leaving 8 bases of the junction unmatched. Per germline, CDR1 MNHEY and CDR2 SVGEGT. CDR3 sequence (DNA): TGTGCCAGCAGTTACTCGAAAAAGGGGGCGTCTAATTCACCCCTCCACTTT. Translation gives CASSYSKKGASNSPLHF.

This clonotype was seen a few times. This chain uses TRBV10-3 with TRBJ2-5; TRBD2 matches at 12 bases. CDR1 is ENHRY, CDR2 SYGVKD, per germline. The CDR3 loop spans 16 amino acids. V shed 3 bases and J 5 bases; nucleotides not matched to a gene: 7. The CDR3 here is CAISEGTSGPWETQYF. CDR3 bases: TGTGCCATCAGTGAAGGGACTAGCGGGCCGTGGGAGACCCAGTACTTC.

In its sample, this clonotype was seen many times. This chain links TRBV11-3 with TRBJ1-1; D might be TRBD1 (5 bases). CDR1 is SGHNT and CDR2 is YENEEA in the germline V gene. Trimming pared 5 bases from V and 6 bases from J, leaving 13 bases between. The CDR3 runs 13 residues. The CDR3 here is CASSPEGRSEAFF. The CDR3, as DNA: TGTGCCAGCAGCCCGGAGGGGAGGTCTGAAGCTTTCTTT.

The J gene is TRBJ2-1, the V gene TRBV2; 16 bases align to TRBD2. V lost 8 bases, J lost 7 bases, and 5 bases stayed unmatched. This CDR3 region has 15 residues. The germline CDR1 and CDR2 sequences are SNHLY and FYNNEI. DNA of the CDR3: TGTGCCAGCCTGGGACTAGCGGGAGGGTTGAATGAGCAGTTCTTC. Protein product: CASLGLAGGLNEQFF.

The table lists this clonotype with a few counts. For the CDR3, the DNA is TGTGCCAGCAGCTGGGGGGGAGGGCCCTCCTACGAGCAGTACTTC. It translates to CASSWGGGPSYEQYF. The rearrangement links TRBV7-9 to TRBJ2-7; 7 bases are shared with TRBD2. CDR3 size: 15 residues. Trimming at V came to 4 bases and at J to 0 bases, leaving 6 bases not matched to a gene. CDR1 is SEHNR, CDR2 FQNEAQ, per germline (reference sequence).

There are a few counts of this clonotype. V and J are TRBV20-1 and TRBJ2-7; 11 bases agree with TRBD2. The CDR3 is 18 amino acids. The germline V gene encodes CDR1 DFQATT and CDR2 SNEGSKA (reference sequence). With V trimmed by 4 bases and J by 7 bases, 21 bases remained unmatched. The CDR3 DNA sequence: TGCAGTGCTATGGGCCACGATCTTAGCGGGAGGGCCGGGGGAGAGCAGTACTTC. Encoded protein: CSAMGHDLSGRAGGEQYF.

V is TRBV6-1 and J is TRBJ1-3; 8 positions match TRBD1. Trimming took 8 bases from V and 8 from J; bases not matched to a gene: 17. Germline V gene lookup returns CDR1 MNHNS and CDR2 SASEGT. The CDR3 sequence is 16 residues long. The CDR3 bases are TGTGCCAGCGGGCGGGACGCCGGGACAGGACAACACACCATATATTTT. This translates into CASGRDAGTGQHTIYF.

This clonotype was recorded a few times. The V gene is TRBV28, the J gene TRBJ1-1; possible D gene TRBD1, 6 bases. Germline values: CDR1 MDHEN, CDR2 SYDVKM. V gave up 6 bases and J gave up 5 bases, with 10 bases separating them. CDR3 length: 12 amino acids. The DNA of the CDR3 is TGTGCCAGCAGGATCCAGGGGACTGAAGCTTTCTTT. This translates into CASRIQGTEAFF.

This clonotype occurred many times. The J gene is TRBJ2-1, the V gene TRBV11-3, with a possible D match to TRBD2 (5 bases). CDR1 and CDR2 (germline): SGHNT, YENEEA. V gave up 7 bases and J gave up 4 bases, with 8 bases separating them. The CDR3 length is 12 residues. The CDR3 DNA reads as TGTGCCAGCACCGGGGATTACAATGAGCAGTTCTTC. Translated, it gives CASTGDYNEQFF.

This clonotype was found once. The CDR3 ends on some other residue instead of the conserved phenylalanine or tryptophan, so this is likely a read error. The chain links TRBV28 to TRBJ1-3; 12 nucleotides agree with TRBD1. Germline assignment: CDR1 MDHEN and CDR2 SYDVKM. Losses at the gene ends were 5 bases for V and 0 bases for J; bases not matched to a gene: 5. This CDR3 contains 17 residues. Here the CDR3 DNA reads TGTGCCAGCAGTCGCGGGACAGGGGGCCTCTCTGGAAACACCATATATCTT. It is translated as CASSRGTGGLSGNTIYL.

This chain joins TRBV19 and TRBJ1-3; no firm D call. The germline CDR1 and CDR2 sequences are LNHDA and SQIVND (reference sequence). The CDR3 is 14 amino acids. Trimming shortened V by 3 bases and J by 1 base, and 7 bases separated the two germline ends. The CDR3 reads CASSISDSGNTIYF. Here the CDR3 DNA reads TGTGCCAGTAGTATTTCGGATTCTGGAAACACCATATATTTT.

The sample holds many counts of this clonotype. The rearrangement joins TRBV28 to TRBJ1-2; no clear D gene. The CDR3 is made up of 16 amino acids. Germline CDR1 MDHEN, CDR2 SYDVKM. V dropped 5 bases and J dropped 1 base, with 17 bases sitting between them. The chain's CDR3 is CASSPTTMGHNYGYTF. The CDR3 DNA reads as TGTGCCAGCAGTCCGACGACCATGGGCCATAACTATGGCTACACCTTC.